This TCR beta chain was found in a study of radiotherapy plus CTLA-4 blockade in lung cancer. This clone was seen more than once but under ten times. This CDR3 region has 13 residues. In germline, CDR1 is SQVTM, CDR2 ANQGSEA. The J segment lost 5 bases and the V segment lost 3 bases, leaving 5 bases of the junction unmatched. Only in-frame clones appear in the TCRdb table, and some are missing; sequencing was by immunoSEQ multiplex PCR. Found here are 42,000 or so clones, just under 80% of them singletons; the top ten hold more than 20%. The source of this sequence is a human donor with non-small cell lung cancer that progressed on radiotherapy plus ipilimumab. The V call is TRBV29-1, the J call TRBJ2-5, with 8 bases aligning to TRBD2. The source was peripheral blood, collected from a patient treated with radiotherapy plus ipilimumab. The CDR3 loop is CSVERGGSETQYF. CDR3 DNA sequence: TGCAGCGTTGAGCGCGGGGGGAGCGAGACCCAGTACTTC.